Each of the 32 T cell receptor beta chains below was sequenced from the same sample in a study of blood T cells in healthy people across ages. A second roughly 6 to 11 cycle PCR used barcoded and J-beta primers. TCRdb ran MiXCR on the 5' RACE reads and lists one entry per CDR3 protein. The sample comprises 800,000 or so distinct CDR3 sequences, more than 20% of which are singletons, and approximately 4% rests with the top ten. These same data were also listed under a study on T cells of mothers and their children.

Specimen: blood. Receptor source: a boy between 5 and 17 years old in good health.

This clonotype showed up many times. The chain recombines TRBV2 with TRBJ2-5; TRBD2 agrees at 8 bases. The J segment lost 4 bases and the V segment lost 7 bases, leaving 8 bases of the junction unmatched. Germline V gives CDR1 SNHLY, CDR2 FYNNEI. CDR3 length: 14 amino acids. Here the CDR3 reads CASTRLALAETQYF. CDR3 bases: TGTGCCAGCACCCGACTAGCGTTGGCAGAGACCCAGTACTTC.

V usage is TRBV2 and J usage is TRBJ2-1; possible D gene TRBD1, 6 bases. V lost 1 base, J lost 6 bases, and 13 bases lay in between. Germline V gives CDR1 SNHLY, CDR2 FYNNEI. The CDR3 contains 15 residues. CDR3 residues: CASSEGGLIGNEQFF. The CDR3 nucleotides are TGTGCCAGCAGTGAAGGGGGGCTCATAGGCAATGAGCAGTTCTTC.

J is TRBJ2-3 and V is TRBV7-9, with 8 bases that match TRBD2. J was trimmed by 0 bases and V by 6 bases; bases with no gene match: 8. The CDR3 consists of 16 residues. In germline, CDR1 is SEHNR, CDR2 FQNEAQ (reference sequence). CDR3 sequence (DNA): TGTGCCAGCAGTAGCTTCGGGAGGGATAGCACAGATACGCAGTATTTT. Its translation is CASSSFGRDSTDTQYF.

The chain joins TRBV15 to TRBJ1-4, with TRBD1 identical over 10 bases. Germline CDR1 LNHNV, CDR2 YYDKDF (reference sequence). Germline trimming cut 10 bases from V and 5 bases from J; bases unmatched to any gene: 10. This CDR3 region has 15 residues. CDR3 sequence: CAINRPGQGNEKLFF. CDR3 nucleotide sequence: TGTGCCATCAATCGACCGGGACAGGGGAATGAAAAACTGTTTTTT.

The CDR3 sequence is CSVGGGGTTEAFF. The CDR3 DNA reads TGCAGCGTTGGAGGAGGGGGAACAACTGAAGCTTTCTTT. V and J are TRBV29-1 and TRBJ1-1; D might be TRBD1 (6 bases). The CDR3 runs 13 residues. V lost 4 bases to trimming and J lost 5 bases, with 14 bases between them. The germline V gene encodes CDR1 SQVTM and CDR2 ANQGSEA.

This clonotype was observed a few times. This sequence joins TRBV29-1 and TRBJ2-3, with D perhaps assigned TRBD1 or TRBD2 (5 bases each). Germline V gene lookup returns CDR1 SQVTM and CDR2 ANQGSEA. The CDR3 contains 11 residues. Trimming stripped 8 bases from V and 7 bases from J, with 13 bases between. The CDR3 DNA reads as TGCAGCCTACAGAGGGGTAATACGCAGTATTTT. This codes for CSLQRGNTQYF.

The V gene is TRBV20-1, the J gene TRBJ2-3, with 8 bases identical to TRBD2. CDR3 size: 15 residues. Trimming removed 0 bases from V and 6 bases from J; junction bases left unmatched: 8. Germline-derived CDR1 and CDR2 are DFQATT and SNEGSKA (reference sequence). In DNA form, the CDR3 reads TGCAGTGCTAGAGATGCTAGCGGGCCCCTGGATACGCAGTATTTT. It translates to CSARDASGPLDTQYF.

The sample holds a few counts of this clonotype. The V and J genes are TRBV11-2 and TRBJ2-1; TRBD2 agrees at 7 bases. After removal of 6 bases from V and 5 bases from J, the junction contained 10 bases not matched to a gene. The CDR3 covers 15 residues. CDR1 is SGHAT, CDR2 FQNNGV, per germline. The CDR3 DNA follows: TGTGCCAGCAGTCAACCCGGGACTACTAACAATGAGCAGTTCTTC. This translates into CASSQPGTTNNEQFF. Full variable domain (missing parts from reference TRBV11-2 and TRBJ2-1): EAGVAQSPRYKIIEKRQSVAFWCNPISGHATLYWYQQILGQGPKLLIQFQNNGVVDDSQLPKDRFSAERLKGVDSTLKIQPAKLEDSAVYLCASSQPGTTNNEQFFGPGTRLTVL.

The chain uses TRBV14 and TRBJ2-5, with D tentatively TRBD1 (6 bases). This CDR3 spans 16 amino acids. The V and J ends lost 2 bases and 0 bases respectively, with 13 bases between them. From germline, CDR1 is SGHDN and CDR2 FVKESK. The CDR3 reads CASSQSQGKYQETQYF. For the CDR3, the DNA is TGTGCCAGCAGCCAATCGCAGGGGAAGTACCAAGAGACCCAGTACTTC. The full variable domain, completed using reference TRBV14 and TRBJ2-5, is EAGVTQFPSHSVIEKGQTVTLRCDPISGHDNLYWYRRVMGKEIKFLLHFVKESKQDESGMPNNRFLAERTGGTYSTLKVQPAELEDSGVYFCASSQSQGKYQETQYFGPGTRLLVL.

The rearrangement uses TRBV28 and TRBJ1-1, with TRBD1 matching over 7 bases. V was clipped by 2 bases and J by 6 bases; unmatched bases: 6. Germline V gene lookup returns CDR1 MDHEN and CDR2 SYDVKM. CDR3 length: 14 residues. CDR3 nucleotide sequence: TGTGCCAGCAGTTTACAGATCCAGGGGGCTGAAGCTTTCTTT. Translated, it gives CASSLQIQGAEAFF.

The chain joins TRBV6-6 to TRBJ2-7, with 8 bases aligning to TRBD1. Germline values: CDR1 MNHNY, CDR2 SVGAGI (reference sequence). Trimming at V came to 1 base and at J to 4 bases, leaving 6 bases not matched to a gene. The CDR3 runs to 15 residues. The CDR3 nucleotides read TGTGCCAGCAGTTACTTCGGACAGGGTGTATACGAGCAGTACTTC. Protein product: CASSYFGQGVYEQYF.

In its sample, this clonotype was seen once. The chain couples TRBV20-1 to TRBJ2-5; D may be TRBD2 (7 bases). Trimming removed 3 bases at V and 3 bases at J, with 17 bases between. Germline V gives CDR1 DFQATT, CDR2 SNEGSKA (reference sequence). The CDR3 has 15 residues. In DNA, the CDR3 is TGCAGTGCTAGGTCCCTAGGGGGGGCCGAAGAGACCCAGTACTTC. Translating it yields CSARSLGGAEETQYF.

The rearrangement uses TRBV7-3 and TRBJ2-2; TRBD1 matches 7 bases. CDR3 length: 16 residues. CDR1 and CDR2 (germline): SGHTA, FQGTGA. Trimming removed 1 base from V and 1 base from J; junction bases left unmatched: 3. CDR3 in DNA: TGTGCCAGCAGCTTAAGACAGGGAATGAACACCGGGGAGCTGTTTTTT. This encodes CASSLRQGMNTGELFF.

This clonotype was seen a handful of times. The CDR3 nucleotides are TGCGCCAGCAGCTTGGCCGGGGCCCGCGGGGAGACCCAGTACTTC. Residues: CASSLAGARGETQYF. The chain has TRBV5-1 and TRBJ2-5; perhaps D is TRBD1 or TRBD2 (5 bases each). The germline V gene has CDR1 SGHRS and CDR2 YFSETQ. V dropped 0 bases and J dropped 5 bases, with 14 bases sitting between them. CDR3 length: 15 amino acids.

The chain couples TRBV20-1 to TRBJ2-3, with D possibly being TRBD1 (6 bases). Germline lookup yields CDR1 DFQATT and CDR2 SNEGSKA (reference sequence). V was cut by 0 bases and J by 5 bases, with 18 bases left in between. The CDR3 runs 16 residues. CDR3 residues: CSARDPAGAGGDTQYF. The CDR3 DNA follows: TGCAGTGCTAGAGATCCGGCAGGGGCTGGTGGAGATACGCAGTATTTT.

As for this clonotype: A much more abundant neighbour one base away suggests this may be a read error. V and J are TRBV6-4 and TRBJ2-2; possibly TRBD2 for D (6 bases). The CDR3 length is 15 residues. Germline V gene sequence: CDR1 MRHNA, CDR2 SNTAGT. CDR3 amino acids: CANSDSGDNTGELFF. The CDR3 DNA reads as TGTGCCAACAGTGACTCGGGGGACAACACCGGGGAGCTGTTTTTT.

The J gene is TRBJ1-3, the V gene TRBV20-1; 8 bases fit TRBD1. This CDR3 is 15 amino acids long. The ends lost 5 bases at V and 0 bases at J; junction bases unmatched: 6. The germline V gene has CDR1 DFQATT and CDR2 SNEGSKA (reference sequence). CDR3 region: CSAPTGQVSGNTIYF. The CDR3 DNA reads TGCAGTGCTCCAACGGGACAGGTCTCTGGAAACACCATATATTTT.

The gene calls are TRBV25-1 and TRBJ1-2; 7 bases map to TRBD1. Germline CDR1 is MGHDK and CDR2 is SYGVNS. The length of the CDR3 is 12 residues. Trimming removed 10 bases from V and 3 bases from J; junction bases left unmatched: 5. The CDR3 region is CATLTGYYGYTF. In nucleotides, the CDR3 is TGTGCCACTTTGACAGGGTACTATGGCTACACCTTC.

This clonotype showed up just a few times. The rearrangement joins TRBV28 to TRBJ1-2; D is possibly TRBD1 (6 bases). The germline gives CDR1 MDHEN, CDR2 SYDVKM. The V end was cut by 3 bases, the J end by 3 bases, with 14 bases between. The CDR3 is 15 residues long. CDR3 nucleotide sequence: TGTGCCAGCAGTTTTACAGGGCGAAAGTACTATGGCTACACCTTC. It is translated as CASSFTGRKYYGYTF.

This clonotype was detected once. Here the CDR3 reads CASRGEAGQSGNTIYF. The CDR3, as DNA: TGTGCCAGCAGGGGAGAGGCAGGGCAATCTGGAAACACCATATATTTT. The J gene is TRBJ1-3, the V gene TRBV7-2, with D tentatively TRBD1 (5 bases). V lost 6 bases to trimming and J lost 1 base, with 16 bases between them. This CDR3 has 16 amino acids. CDR1 SGHTA and CDR2 FQGNSA come from the germline V gene.

This chain links TRBV20-1 with TRBJ1-1; a possible D gene is TRBD1 (5 bases). Germline V lookup: CDR1 DFQATT, CDR2 SNEGSKA (reference sequence). Trimming pared 5 bases from V and 0 bases from J, leaving 13 bases between. The CDR3 is 14 amino acids. The DNA of the CDR3 is TGCAGTGCTGGGGGGACCCTCATGAACACTGAAGCTTTCTTT. This sequence encodes CSAGGTLMNTEAFF.

Concerning this clonotype: A read error may be the cause here, since a much bigger clone is one base away. As DNA, the CDR3 is TGTGCCAGCTCACCACGGGCAGCAACTAATGAAAAACTGTTTTTT. This codes for CASSPRAATNEKLFF. The genes are TRBV18 and TRBJ1-4; no definite D call. Trimming took 1 base from V and 0 from J, leaving 6 bases between them. The CDR3 length is 15 residues. Germline CDR1 and CDR2: KGHSH and LQKENI.

This rearrangement joins TRBV29-1 to TRBJ1-2; maybe TRBD1 (5 bases). Germline V gene sequence: CDR1 SQVTM, CDR2 ANQGSEA. There are 13 residues in the CDR3. V was trimmed by 1 base and J by 8 bases, leaving 14 bases between them. In DNA, the CDR3 is TGCAGCGTTGAAGTGGGGGGATATGGAGGCTACACCTTC. This translates into CSVEVGGYGGYTF.

The J gene is TRBJ1-3, the V gene TRBV7-9; D not resolved. CDR1 and CDR2 (germline): SEHNR, FQNEAQ (reference sequence). This CDR3 contains 15 residues. V lost 1 base, J lost 5 bases, and 12 bases lay in between. CDR3 nucleotide sequence: TGTGCCAGCAGCTTAGTTGGCAGTCCTAGAAACACCATATATTTT. Amino acids: CASSLVGSPRNTIYF.

This clonotype turned up a few times. The chain employs TRBV3-1 and TRBJ2-1; D may correspond to TRBD1 or TRBD2 (5 bases each). The germline V and J ends were trimmed by 3 bases and 9 bases, with 9 bases remaining between them. The CDR3 length is 12 residues. Germline CDR1 is LGHDT and CDR2 is YNNKEL (reference sequence). The CDR3 sequence is CASSHMGTEQFF. The CDR3 DNA reads as TGTGCCAGCAGCCATATGGGGACTGAGCAGTTCTTC.

This clonotype turned up a few times. V usage is TRBV6-2 or TRBV6-3 and J usage is TRBJ2-4; D is unclear. Germline CDR1 and CDR2: MNHEY and SVGEGT. The CDR3 contains 15 residues. Between the trimmed V and J ends, which lost 8 bases and 0 bases, there was a span of 14 bases. CDR3 protein: CASGSIELAKNIQYF. For the CDR3, the DNA is TGTGCCAGCGGATCAATCGAACTAGCCAAAAACATTCAGTACTTC.

The rearrangement joins TRBV20-1 to TRBJ2-7; 12 bases are a match to TRBD1. The CDR3 loop spans 15 amino acids. Germline values: CDR1 DFQATT, CDR2 SNEGSKA (reference sequence). The trim removed 0 bases at V and 6 bases at J, leaving 6 bases unmatched. As DNA, the CDR3 is TGCAGTGCTAGAGATCCTGGGACAGGGGGCCTCGAGCAGTACTTC. Translation gives CSARDPGTGGLEQYF.

This clonotype was recorded a few times. V gene TRBV7-6 combines with J gene TRBJ2-5, with 8 positions matching TRBD1. Germline loops: CDR1 SGHVS, CDR2 FNYEAQ. The CDR3 extends over 15 amino acids. Unmatched junction bases numbered 12, after V lost 7 bases and J lost 5 bases. CDR3 amino acids: CASIPVTGVGETQYF. DNA for the CDR3: TGTGCCAGCATTCCGGTGACAGGGGTAGGGGAGACCCAGTACTTC.

V is TRBV6-5 and J is TRBJ2-6, with D possibly being TRBD2 (5 bases). With 9 bases removed from V and 3 bases from J, the gap between germline ends came to 18 bases. This CDR3 has 16 amino acids. Germline-derived CDR1 and CDR2 are MNHEY and SVGAGI. In DNA, the CDR3 is TGTGCCAGTAGATATGAGGGCGCGTATGGGGCCAACGTCCTGACTTTC. It translates to CASRYEGAYGANVLTF.

J is TRBJ2-4 and V is TRBV28; TRBD2 agrees at 11 bases. CDR3 length: 17 amino acids. The V and J ends lost 4 bases and 9 bases, in that order; junction bases with no gene match: 14. Germline V gene lookup returns CDR1 MDHEN and CDR2 SYDVKM. CDR3 nucleotides: TGTGCCAGCAGTTGGGGCCTAGCGGGAGGAGAGGTTAGCATTCAGTACTTC. Translated, it gives CASSWGLAGGEVSIQYF.

This clonotype was picked up a small number of times. The chain uses TRBV2 and TRBJ2-1; D is possibly TRBD1 (6 bases). The better agreement between TRBJ2-7 and the DNA end casts doubt on the J call. In germline, CDR1 is SNHLY, CDR2 FYNNEI. This CDR3 has 13 amino acids. CDR3 residues: CASNRDGLNEQYF. The CDR3 DNA sequence: TGTGCCAGCAACAGGGACGGCCTGAACGAGCAGTACTTC.

This clonotype was observed at least ten times. The V and J genes are TRBV12-3 or TRBV12-4 and TRBJ1-2; TRBD1 aligns across 9 bases. This CDR3 has 13 residues. After removal of 2 bases from V and 7 bases from J, the junction contained 2 bases not matched to a gene. The CDR3 spells CASSLTGGGGYTF. The CDR3, as DNA: TGTGCCAGCAGTTTAACAGGGGGCGGTGGCTACACCTTC.